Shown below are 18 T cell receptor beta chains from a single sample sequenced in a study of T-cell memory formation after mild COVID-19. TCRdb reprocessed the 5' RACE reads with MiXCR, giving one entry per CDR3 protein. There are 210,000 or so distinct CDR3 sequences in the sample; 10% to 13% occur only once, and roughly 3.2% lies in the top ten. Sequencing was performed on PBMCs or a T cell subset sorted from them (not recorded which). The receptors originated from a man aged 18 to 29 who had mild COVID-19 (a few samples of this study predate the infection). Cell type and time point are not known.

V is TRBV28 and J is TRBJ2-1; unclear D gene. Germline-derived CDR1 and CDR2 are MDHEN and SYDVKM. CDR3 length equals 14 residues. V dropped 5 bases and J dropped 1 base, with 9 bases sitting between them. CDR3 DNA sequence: TGTGCCAGCAGTCCTCCCCATTCCTACAATGAGCAGTTCTTC. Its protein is CASSPPHSYNEQFF.

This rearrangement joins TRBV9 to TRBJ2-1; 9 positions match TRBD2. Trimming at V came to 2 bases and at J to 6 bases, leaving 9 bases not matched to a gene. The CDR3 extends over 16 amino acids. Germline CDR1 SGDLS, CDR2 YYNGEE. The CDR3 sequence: CASSVRGLAGPNEQFF. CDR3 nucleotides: TGTGCCAGCAGCGTTAGGGGGCTAGCGGGGCCCAATGAGCAGTTCTTC.

The DNA of the CDR3 is TGTGCCAGCAGCCTCGGACCTAGAGGGGCCAACGTCCTGACTTTC. This codes for CASSLGPRGANVLTF. This chain joins TRBV7-9 and TRBJ2-6, with no clear D. Trimming removed 5 bases at V and 4 bases at J, with 12 bases between. The germline V gene encodes CDR1 SEHNR and CDR2 FQNEAQ (reference sequence). This CDR3 is built from 15 residues.

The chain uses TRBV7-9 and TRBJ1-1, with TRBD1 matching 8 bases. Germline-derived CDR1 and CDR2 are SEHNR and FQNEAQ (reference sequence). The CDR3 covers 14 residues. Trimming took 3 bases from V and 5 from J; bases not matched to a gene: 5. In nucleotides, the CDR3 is TGTGCCAGCAGCTTTCAACAGGGGGGGACTGAAGCTTTCTTT. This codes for CASSFQQGGTEAFF.

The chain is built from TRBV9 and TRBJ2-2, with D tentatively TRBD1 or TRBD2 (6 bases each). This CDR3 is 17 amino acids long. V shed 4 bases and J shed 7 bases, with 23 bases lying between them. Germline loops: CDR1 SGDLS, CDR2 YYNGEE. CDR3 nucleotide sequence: TGTGCCAGCAGCATCCAAGAGGGGGGAGTAGGTGGCGGGGAGCTGTTTTTT. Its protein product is CASSIQEGGVGGGELFF. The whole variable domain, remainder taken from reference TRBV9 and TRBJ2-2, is DSGVTQTPKHLITATGQRVTLRCSPRSGDLSVYWYQQSLDQGLQFLIQYYNGEERAKGNILERFSAQQFPDLHSELNLSSLELGDSALYFCASSIQEGGVGGGELFFGEGSRLTVL.

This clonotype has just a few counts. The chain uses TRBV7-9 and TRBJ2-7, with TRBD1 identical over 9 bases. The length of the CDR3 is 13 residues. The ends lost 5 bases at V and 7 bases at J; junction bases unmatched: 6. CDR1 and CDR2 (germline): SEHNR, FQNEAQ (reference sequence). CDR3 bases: TGTGCCAGCAGCATAGGGACAGGGCAAGAGCAGTACTTC. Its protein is CASSIGTGQEQYF.

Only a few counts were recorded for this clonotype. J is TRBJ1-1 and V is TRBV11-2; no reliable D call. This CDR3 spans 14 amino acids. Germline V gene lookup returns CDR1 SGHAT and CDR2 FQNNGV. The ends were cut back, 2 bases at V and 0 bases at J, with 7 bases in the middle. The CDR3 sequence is CASSLRRLNTEAFF. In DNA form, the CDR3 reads TGTGCCAGCAGCTTACGACGGCTGAACACTGAAGCTTTCTTT. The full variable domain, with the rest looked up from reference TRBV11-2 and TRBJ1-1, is EAGVAQSPRYKIIEKRQSVAFWCNPISGHATLYWYQQILGQGPKLLIQFQNNGVVDDSQLPKDRFSAERLKGVDSTLKIQPAKLEDSAVYLCASSLRRLNTEAFFGQGTRLTVV.

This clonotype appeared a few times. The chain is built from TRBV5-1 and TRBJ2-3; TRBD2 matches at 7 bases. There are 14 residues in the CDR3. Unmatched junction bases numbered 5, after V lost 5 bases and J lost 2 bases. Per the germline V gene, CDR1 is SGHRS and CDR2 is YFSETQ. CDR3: CASSGGGATDTQYF. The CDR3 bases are TGCGCCAGCAGTGGGGGGGGAGCCACAGATACGCAGTATTTT.

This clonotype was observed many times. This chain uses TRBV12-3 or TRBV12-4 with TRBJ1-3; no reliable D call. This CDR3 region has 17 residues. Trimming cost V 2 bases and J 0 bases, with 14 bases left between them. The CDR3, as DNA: TGTGCCAGCAGTTTAAAGGTCCTCGGGATCTCTGGAAACACCATATATTTT. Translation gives CASSLKVLGISGNTIYF.

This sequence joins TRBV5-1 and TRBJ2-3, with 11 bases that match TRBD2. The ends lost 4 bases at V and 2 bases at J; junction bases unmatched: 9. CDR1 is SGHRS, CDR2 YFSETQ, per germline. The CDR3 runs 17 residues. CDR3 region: CASSIRLAGPNTDTQYF. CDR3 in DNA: TGCGCCAGCAGCATCAGACTAGCGGGACCGAACACAGATACGCAGTATTTT.

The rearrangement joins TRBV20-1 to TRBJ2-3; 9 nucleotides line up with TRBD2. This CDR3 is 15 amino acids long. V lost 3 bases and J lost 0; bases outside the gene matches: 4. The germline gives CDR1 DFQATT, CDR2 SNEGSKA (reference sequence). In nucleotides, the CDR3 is TGCAGTGCTAGGCACGCGGGGGGGAGCACAGATACGCAGTATTTT. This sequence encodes CSARHAGGSTDTQYF.

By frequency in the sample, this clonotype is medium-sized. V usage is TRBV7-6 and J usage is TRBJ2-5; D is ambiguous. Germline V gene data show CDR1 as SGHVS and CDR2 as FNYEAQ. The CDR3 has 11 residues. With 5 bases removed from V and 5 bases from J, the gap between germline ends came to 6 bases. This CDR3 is CASSPGETQYF. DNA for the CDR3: TGTGCCAGCAGCCCTGGGGAGACCCAGTACTTC.

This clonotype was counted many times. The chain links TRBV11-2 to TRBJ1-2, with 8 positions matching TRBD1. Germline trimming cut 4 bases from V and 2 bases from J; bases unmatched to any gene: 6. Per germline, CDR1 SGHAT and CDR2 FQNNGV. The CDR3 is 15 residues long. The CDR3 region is CASSSIRTGNYGYTF. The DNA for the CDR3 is TGTGCCAGCAGCTCGATCCGGACAGGGAACTATGGCTACACCTTC.

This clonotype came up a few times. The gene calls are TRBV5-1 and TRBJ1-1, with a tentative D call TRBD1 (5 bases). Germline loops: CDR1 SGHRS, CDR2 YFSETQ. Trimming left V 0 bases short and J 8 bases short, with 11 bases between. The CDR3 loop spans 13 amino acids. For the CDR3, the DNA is TGCGCCAGCAGCTTGGGATCGGGACCCGAAGCTTTCTTT. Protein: CASSLGSGPEAFF.

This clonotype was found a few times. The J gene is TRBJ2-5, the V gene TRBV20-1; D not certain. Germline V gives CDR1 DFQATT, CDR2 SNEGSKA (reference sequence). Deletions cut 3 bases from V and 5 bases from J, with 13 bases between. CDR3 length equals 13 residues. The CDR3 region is CSASLGWYETQYF. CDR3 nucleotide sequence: TGCAGTGCTAGTCTAGGCTGGTACGAGACCCAGTACTTC.

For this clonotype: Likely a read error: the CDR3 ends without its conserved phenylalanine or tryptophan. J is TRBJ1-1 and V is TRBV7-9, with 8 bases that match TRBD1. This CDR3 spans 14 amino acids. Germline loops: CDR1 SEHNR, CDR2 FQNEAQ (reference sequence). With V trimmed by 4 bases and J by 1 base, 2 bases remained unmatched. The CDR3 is CASSWTGTNTEAFY. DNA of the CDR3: TGTGCCAGCAGCTGGACAGGGACGAACACTGAAGCTTTCTAT.

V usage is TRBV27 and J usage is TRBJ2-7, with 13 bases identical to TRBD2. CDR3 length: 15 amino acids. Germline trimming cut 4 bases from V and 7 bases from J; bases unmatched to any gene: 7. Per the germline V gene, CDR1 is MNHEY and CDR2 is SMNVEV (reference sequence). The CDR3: CASSSGLAGAGEQYV. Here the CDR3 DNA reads TGTGCCAGCAGTTCCGGACTAGCGGGGGCTGGGGAGCAGTACGTC.

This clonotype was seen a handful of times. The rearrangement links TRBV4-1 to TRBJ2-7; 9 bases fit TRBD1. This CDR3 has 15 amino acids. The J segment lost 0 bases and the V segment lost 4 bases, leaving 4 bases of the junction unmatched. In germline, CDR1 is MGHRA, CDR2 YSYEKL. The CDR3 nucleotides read TGCGCCAGCAGCCCTGGACAGGGGAGCTCCTACGAGCAGTACGTC. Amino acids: CASSPGQGSSYEQYV.